These T cell receptor beta chains were read from a single sample in a study of cytomegalovirus exposure and HLA in healthy donors. The protocol was immunoSEQ multiplex PCR, while the TCRdb copy is restricted to in-frame clones and leaves out a portion. Of tens of thousands of clones in the sample, 72% were seen once. The sequenced sample consisted of PBMCs. The receptors come from a woman aged 45 to 65 in good health and CMV-seronegative. CDR3s leave out the opening cysteine and the closing phenylalanine or tryptophan. D genes are given only for firm matches. Clone size is not always given. Where it is, it says once, few, many or a class for expanded clones.

d_call j_call clone_size v_call cdr3_length cdr3_aa
NA TRBJ2-7 NA TRBV28 9 ASSLVREQY
NA TRBJ1-3 NA TRBV7-2 13 ASSLDRGPGNTIY
NA TRBJ2-3 NA TRBV6-1 9 ASSLTDTQY
TRBD1 TRBJ2-2 once TRBV6-6 13 ACTFGTGHTGELF
NA TRBJ2-1 few TRBV7-9 10 ASSRTNNEQF
TRBD2 TRBJ2-1 once TRBV28 13 ASRPGTSAYNEQF
NA TRBJ2-7 NA TRBV10-3 10 ATSPELGEQY
NA TRBJ1-3 NA TRBV4-3 13 ASSQEPVSGNTIY
TRBD1 TRBJ1-2 NA TRBV18 14 ASSPGQGPGDYGYT
NA TRBJ2-3 NA TRBV29-1 10 SVETATDTQY
NA TRBJ2-5 NA TRBV5-4 13 ASSLAGGIQETQY
TRBD2 TRBJ2-6 NA TRBV28 14 ASSSSGGLGANVLT
NA TRBJ1-4 NA TRBV2 11 ASIEGGREKLF
TRBD1 TRBJ2-6 NA TRBV15 15 ATSPRQGSSGANVLT
TRBD2 TRBJ2-1 NA TRBV4-3 15 ASSQFSTAGVYNEQF
NA TRBJ2-1 once TRBV27 14 ASSPSGGGSHNEQF
NA TRBJ1-1 NA TRBV19 14 ASSNSITGMGTEAF
TRBD1 TRBJ2-2 NA TRBV11-3 14 ASSLMGQEYTGELF
NA TRBJ2-7 NA TRBV19 12 ASRGDPSPYEQY
TRBD1 TRBJ2-4 few TRBV4-3 12 ASSPGQGKNIQY
TRBD1 TRBJ1-5 NA TRBV10-3 14 AISTGTGRGNQPQH
NA TRBJ1-2 NA TRBV7-3 13 ASSLVPGEGYGYT
TRBD1 TRBJ1-5 NA TRBV19 15 ASTTPGQGAYNQPQH
TRBD1 TRBJ1-6 NA TRBV9 13 ASSEAGTDSSPLH
NA TRBJ2-4 NA TRBV6-5 12 ASSAALAKNIQY
NA TRBJ2-1 NA TRBV11-3 11 ASSPFGENEQF
TRBD2 TRBJ2-5 NA TRBV5-1 16 ASSLGGLAGNPQETQY
TRBD1 TRBJ2-5 NA TRBV11-1 13 ASSPRDRVQETQY
NA TRBJ1-1 NA TRBV19 13 ASTLDAGNFAEAF
NA TRBJ1-5 NA TRBV6-1 11 ASIPAGDQPQH
TRBD2 TRBJ2-3 NA TRBV11-3 13 ASSLDGVEGRAQY
TRBD2 TRBJ2-5 NA TRBV10-2 13 ASSIAGGSQETQY
TRBD2 TRBJ2-3 NA TRBV29-1 13 SVRATSGSTDTQY
NA TRBJ2-3 NA TRBV7-2 12 ASSTSQGTDTQY
NA TRBJ2-3 NA TRBV29-1 12 SVGSQLSTDTQY
TRBD1 TRBJ1-5 NA TRBV5-1 13 ASSIQGARNQPQH
TRBD1 TRBJ2-5 medium-sized TRBV28 14 ASSPLTTGAMGTQY
TRBD1 TRBJ2-7 NA TRBV7-9 13 ASSLNQGASYEQY
TRBD1 TRBJ2-2 NA TRBV19 13 ATTQGVGSTGELF
TRBD1 TRBJ1-4 NA TRBV4-1 14 ASSQERDRISVKLF
NA TRBJ1-2 NA TRBV30 11 AWSSSDSRGYT
TRBD2 TRBJ2-7 NA TRBV11-2 14 ASSFRIAGGPGEQY
TRBD2 TRBJ2-1 NA TRBV30 14 AWNSLGLAGGREQF
NA TRBJ1-2 NA TRBV4-3 14 ASSHPGPGDVDGYT
NA TRBJ2-5 once TRBV19 11 ASSAYREETQY
TRBD1 TRBJ2-1 NA TRBV10-2 14 ASRRTGVRATNEQF
NA TRBJ2-3 NA TRBV5-4 14 ASSLALPLRTDTQY
NA TRBJ2-3 NA TRBV7-2 13 ASSLVASSTDTQY
NA TRBJ1-1 once TRBV30 11 AWSVPGNTEAF
NA TRBJ2-7 once TRBV4-3 13 ASSQEAVSSYEQY
TRBD2 TRBJ2-3 NA TRBV5-1 15 ASSQLGLAGDADTQY
NA TRBJ1-2 NA TRBV5-1 16 ASSLAATGDLMNYGYT
NA TRBJ1-1 NA TRBV18 12 ASSPGLGNTEAF
TRBD2 TRBJ2-7 NA TRBV6-1 14 ASSELAGVNTYEQY
TRBD1 TRBJ2-3 NA TRBV10-1 12 ASSRTGLPDTQY
TRBD2 TRBJ2-7 NA TRBV2 12 ASKRDDGSYEQY
TRBD1 TRBJ1-2 NA TRBV27 14 ASSPRPPDRGHGYT
TRBD2 TRBJ2-1 NA TRBV5-1 13 ASSLGTSDYNEQF
NA TRBJ1-5 once TRBV9 12 ASSPGHGNQPQH